One sample yielded the 8 T cell receptor beta chains listed below, sequenced in a study of blood T cell repertoires in COVID-19. The assay was immunoSEQ multiplex PCR, and TCRdb's table has in-frame clones only and misses some. Here the sample spans fewer than 250,000 clones, less than 90% being singletons. The sample was peripheral blood. The receptors originated from a man between 70 and 80 years old with acute or convalescent COVID-19.

The chain links TRBV19 to TRBJ1-2, with D perhaps TRBD1 (6 bases). The CDR3 length is 14 residues. The germline CDR1 and CDR2 sequences are LNHDA and SQIVND (reference sequence). The V and J ends lost 5 bases and 4 bases respectively, with 14 bases between them. The DNA of the CDR3 is TGTGCCAGTAGTTGGCAGGGGTCAGTCTATGGCTACACCTTC. Its protein is CASSWQGSVYGYTF. Drawing the rest from reference TRBV19 and TRBJ1-2, the complete variable domain is DGGITQSPKYLFRKEGQNVTLSCEQNLNHDAMYWYRQDPGQGLRLIYYSQIVNDFQKGDIAEGYSVSREKKESFPLTVTSAQKNPTAFYLCASSWQGSVYGYTFGSGTRLTVV.

The CDR3 nucleotides are TGTGCCAGCAGCTCTAGCGGTTACGAGCAGTACTTC. It specifies CASSSSGYEQYF. The chain employs TRBV7-9 and TRBJ2-7; 7 bases match TRBD2. The junction had 1 base not matched to a gene; V was cut back by 4 bases and J by 4 bases. The CDR3 loop spans 12 amino acids. Germline V CDR1 and CDR2: SEHNR, FQNEAQ (reference sequence).

In nucleotides, the CDR3 is TGTGCCATCAGTGGGATCGGGACTAGCGGGACGAGCACAGATACGCAGTATTTT. The encoded protein is CAISGIGTSGTSTDTQYF. V is TRBV10-3 and J is TRBJ2-3, with 13 bases aligning to TRBD2. The CDR3 consists of 18 residues. Germline V gene data show CDR1 as ENHRY and CDR2 as SYGVKD. J lost 0 bases, V lost 4 bases, and 7 bases had no gene match.

The chain is built from TRBV5-4 and TRBJ1-1; 11 nucleotides match TRBD1. This CDR3 is 13 amino acids long. Germline assignment: CDR1 SGHNT and CDR2 YYREEE (reference sequence). J lost 9 bases, V lost 1 base, and 2 bases had no gene match. CDR3 bases: TGTGCCAGCAGCTTGTGGGACAGGGGGAAAGCTTTCTTT. This gives the protein CASSLWDRGKAFF. The variable domain in full, completed from reference TRBV5-4 and TRBJ1-1, reads ETGVTQSPTHLIKTRGQQVTLRCSSQSGHNTVSWYQQALGQGPQFIFQYYREEENGRGNFPPRFSGLQFPNYSSELNVNALELDDSALYLCASSLWDRGKAFFGQGTRLTVV.

This rearrangement joins TRBV29-1 to TRBJ1-1; tentative D call: TRBD1 (6 bases). The V gene lost 7 bases and the J gene lost 4 bases, with 16 bases spanning the gap. Germline CDR1 is SQVTM and CDR2 is ANQGSEA. This CDR3 is built from 13 residues. The CDR3 bases are TGCAGCGCCCGGACAGACATCTTCACTGAAGCTTTCTTT. Its translation is CSARTDIFTEAFF.

The rearrangement joins TRBV3-1 (or the pseudogene TRBV3-2) to TRBJ1-6, with 7 bases lining up with TRBD1. CDR3 length: 14 residues. Germline CDR1 and CDR2: LGHDT and YNNKEL (reference sequence). The ends lost 6 bases at V and 7 bases at J; junction bases unmatched: 6. CDR3 DNA sequence: TGTGCCAGCAGGCCCGGGACAGCCAATTCACCCCTCCACTTT. It translates to CASRPGTANSPLHF.

V usage is TRBV5-8 and J usage is TRBJ1-5; unclear D gene. V lost 0 bases and J lost 3, with 10 bases in between. Germline CDR1 is SGHTS and CDR2 is YDEGEE. This CDR3 comprises 15 residues. In nucleotides, the CDR3 is TGTGCCAGCAGCTTGGGCACCGGAGCCAATCAGCCCCAGCATTTT. It encodes CASSLGTGANQPQHF.

The rearrangement joins TRBV5-5 to TRBJ2-5; D may be TRBD2 (6 bases). Looked up from germline, CDR1 is SGHKS and CDR2 is YYEKEE (reference sequence). The length of the CDR3 is 12 residues. Between the trimmed V and J ends, which lost 4 bases and 5 bases, there was a span of 9 bases. The CDR3 protein is CASSRREETQYF. The CDR3 nucleotides are TGTGCCAGCAGCAGACGGGAGGAGACCCAGTACTTC.